This passage covers 4 T cell receptor beta chains from one sample sequenced in a study. Each CDR3 protein gets one entry after TCRdb re-called the 5' RACE reads with MiXCR. The sample carries about 62,000 distinct CDR3 sequences, more than 25% recorded once. The sample comprised tumor-infiltrating naive CD4+ T cells sorted from the breast tumor. The sample's subset: naive CD4+ T cells, CD4+CD45RA+CD25-. Receptors originate from a female donor with breast cancer.

Ten or more counts support this clonotype. The chain couples TRBV28 to TRBJ1-1, with TRBD1 as a possible D gene (6 bases). The germline CDR1 and CDR2 sequences are MDHEN and SYDVKM. The CDR3 is made up of 15 amino acids. V lost 3 bases, J lost 3 bases, and 14 bases lay in between. The CDR3 DNA sequence: TGTGCCAGCAGTTTTCGAGGCAGGGGTGACACTGAAGCTTTCTTT. As protein: CASSFRGRGDTEAFF.

This clonotype appeared a few times. The rearrangement uses TRBV5-1 and TRBJ2-1; TRBD2 matches at 7 bases. V dropped 7 bases and J dropped 8; count of bases not matched to a gene: 9. The germline V gene has CDR1 SGHRS and CDR2 YFSETQ. The CDR3 totals 13 residues. This CDR3 is CASDSGSGDEQFF. CDR3 nucleotides: TGCGCCAGCGATAGCGGGTCGGGGGATGAGCAGTTCTTC.

This clonotype was detected only once. This chain connects TRBV11-1 to TRBJ2-1; 7 bases agree with TRBD1. Germline V gives CDR1 SGHAT, CDR2 FQDESV (reference sequence). The J segment lost 0 bases and the V segment lost 1 base, leaving 6 bases of the junction unmatched. The CDR3 consists of 17 residues. CDR3: CASSLGQGMSSYNEQFF. Written as DNA, the CDR3 is TGTGCCAGCAGCTTAGGACAGGGAATGAGCTCCTACAATGAGCAGTTCTTC.

This clonotype rates as medium-sized (0.01 to 0.1%). The rearrangement joins TRBV5-1 to TRBJ1-1; D is undetermined. Trimming took 2 bases from V and 5 from J, leaving 10 bases between them. The germline gives CDR1 SGHRS, CDR2 YFSETQ. The CDR3 runs to 13 residues. The CDR3 DNA is TGCGCCAGCAGCTTAAATGGGGAGACTGAAGCTTTCTTT. Residues: CASSLNGETEAFF. The full variable domain, in which reference TRBV5-1 and TRBJ1-1 provide the parts outside the CDR3, is KAGVTQTPRYLIKTRGQQVTLSCSPISGHRSVSWYQQTPGQGLQFLFEYFSETQRNKGNFPGRFSGRQFSNSRSEMNVSTLELGDSALYLCASSLNGETEAFFGQGTRLTVV.